These 27 T cell receptor beta chains were sequenced from one sample in a study of blood T cell repertoires in COVID-19. Produced via immunoSEQ multiplex PCR; TCRdb's table is partial and in-frame only. The sample contains about 250,000 clones, 75% to 85% of which appear only once. Sequencing was carried out using PBMCs or T cells enriched from blood (not recorded which). All receptors come from a woman aged 45 to 65 with acute COVID-19.

In its sample, this clone was seen once. The chain employs TRBV3-1 (or the pseudogene TRBV3-2) and TRBJ2-5; 7 nucleotides agree with TRBD2. Germline values: CDR1 LGHDT, CDR2 YNNKEL (reference sequence). This CDR3 is built from 15 residues. Trimming cost V 0 bases and J 2 bases; bases outside gene matches: 3. As DNA, the CDR3 is TGTGCCAGCAGCCAAGAGGGAGGGCATCAAGAGACCCAGTACTTC. It codes for CASSQEGGHQETQYF.

The chain uses TRBV7-2 and TRBJ2-1, with TRBD1 identical over 7 bases. CDR3 length equals 15 residues. The V gene end was trimmed by 5 bases and the J gene end by 0 bases; junction bases not matched to a gene: 4. Germline loops: CDR1 SGHTA, CDR2 FQGNSA. CDR3 nucleotide sequence: TGTGCCAGCAGCCGGGACAGCCGCTCCTACAATGAGCAGTTCTTC. Translating it yields CASSRDSRSYNEQFF.

The chain links TRBV6-5 to TRBJ1-1, with D tentatively TRBD1 (6 bases). This CDR3 contains 15 residues. Germline CDR1 MNHEY, CDR2 SVGAGI. Trimming pared 2 bases from V and 5 bases from J, leaving 15 bases between. Here the CDR3 reads CASSYPGADSTEAFF. In nucleotides, the CDR3 is TGTGCCAGCAGTTACCCAGGGGCGGATTCGACTGAAGCTTTCTTT.

The J gene is TRBJ1-6, the V gene TRBV6-5, with TRBD1 identical over 9 bases. This CDR3 has 16 amino acids. The J segment lost 14 bases and the V segment lost 3 bases, leaving 14 bases of the junction unmatched. Germline lookup yields CDR1 MNHEY and CDR2 SVGAGI. CDR3 sequence reads: CASSYTGTGLVEALHF. Here the CDR3 DNA reads TGTGCCAGCAGTTATACCGGGACAGGGCTTGTTGAGGCCCTCCACTTT.

J is TRBJ2-3 and V is TRBV12-3 or TRBV12-4; D call uncertain. This CDR3 is 11 amino acids long. Trimming took off 5 bases at V and 8 bases at J, with 8 bases between the two ends. The CDR3 DNA sequence: TGTGCCAGCAGTCTCCTCGGTACGCAGTATTTT. It is translated as CASSLLGTQYF.

The CDR3 nucleotides read TGTGCCAGCAGCTCCTTGGGGGGGGCGGGGAATGAGCAGTTCTTC. Protein product: CASSSLGGAGNEQFF. The chain couples TRBV5-4 to TRBJ2-1, with TRBD2 as a possible D gene (7 bases). V was shortened by 3 bases and J by 7 bases, with 17 bases between the two germline ends. There are 15 residues in the CDR3. Germline V gene sequence: CDR1 SGHNT, CDR2 YYREEE (reference sequence).

The chain links TRBV19 to TRBJ2-5, with TRBD2 identical over 10 bases. In germline, CDR1 is LNHDA, CDR2 SQIVND (reference sequence). The J segment lost 5 bases and the V segment lost 5 bases, leaving 11 bases of the junction unmatched. The CDR3 has 16 amino acids. CDR3 in DNA: TGTGCCAGTAGTTCCTTGAGGACTAGCGGTGGGGAGACCCAGTACTTC. Its protein product is CASSSLRTSGGETQYF.

There are a few counts of this clone. The chain couples TRBV14 to TRBJ1-2, with D perhaps TRBD1 (6 bases). The CDR3 sequence is 14 residues long. From germline, CDR1 is SGHDN and CDR2 FVKESK. The ends were cut back, 4 bases at V and 5 bases at J, with 14 bases in the middle. DNA for the CDR3: TGTGCCAGCAGCCCTCGGACAGACGGATATGGCTACACCTTC. Translated, it gives CASSPRTDGYGYTF.

V gene TRBV5-4 combines with J gene TRBJ2-5, with TRBD2 identical over 15 bases. The germline CDR1 and CDR2 sequences are SGHNT and YYREEE (reference sequence). V lost 4 bases to trimming and J lost 5 bases; unmatched junction nucleotides: 6. CDR3 length equals 16 residues. This CDR3 reads CASSGGTSGGRETQYF. For the CDR3, the DNA is TGTGCCAGCAGCGGAGGGACTAGCGGGGGGCGGGAGACCCAGTACTTC.

CDR3 DNA: TGTGCCAGCAGCTTAGTTCCAGGGGGTCCTACAGATACGCAGTATTTT. It encodes CASSLVPGGPTDTQYF. The V gene is TRBV7-2, the J gene TRBJ2-3; 7 nucleotides agree with TRBD1. This CDR3 spans 16 amino acids. Trimming removed 1 base from V and 3 bases from J; junction bases left unmatched: 7. Germline lookup yields CDR1 SGHTA and CDR2 FQGNSA.

V gene TRBV9 combines with J gene TRBJ1-2; D gene uncertain. The V gene's germline CDR1 is SGDLS and CDR2 YYNGEE. The CDR3 has 13 residues. Trimming pared 0 bases from V and 8 bases from J, leaving 11 bases between. The CDR3 is CASSVGPGYGYTF. The DNA of the CDR3 is TGTGCCAGCAGCGTAGGACCCGGGTACGGCTACACCTTC.

V usage is TRBV19 and J usage is TRBJ2-1, with 13 bases fitting TRBD2. CDR1 LNHDA and CDR2 SQIVND come from the germline V gene (reference sequence). This CDR3 comprises 15 residues. The trim removed 2 bases at V and 15 bases at J, leaving 10 bases unmatched. The CDR3 spells CASSITTSGGPLPFF. CDR3 DNA sequence: TGTGCCAGTAGTATAACGACTAGCGGGGGGCCCTTGCCGTTCTTC. The full variable domain, its missing parts supplied by reference TRBV19 and TRBJ2-1, is DGGITQSPKYLFRKEGQNVTLSCEQNLNHDAMYWYRQDPGQGLRLIYYSQIVNDFQKGDIAEGYSVSREKKESFPLTVTSAQKNPTAFYLCASSITTSGGPLPFFGPGTRLTVL.

This chain links TRBV7-2 with TRBJ2-5; the match to TRBD2 covers 15 bases. This CDR3 has 18 amino acids. CDR1 is SGHTA, CDR2 FQGNSA, per germline. Losses at the gene ends were 5 bases for V and 4 bases for J; bases not matched to a gene: 11. The CDR3 DNA is TGTGCCAGCAGCCCCCGGACTAGCGGGGGGGCCCCCAGAGAGACCCAGTACTTC. The encoded protein is CASSPRTSGGAPRETQYF.

The J gene is TRBJ1-6, the V gene TRBV19; 9 bases are shared with TRBD1. Trimming removed 5 bases from V and 8 bases from J; junction bases left unmatched: 10. CDR1 and CDR2 from the germline V gene are LNHDA and SQIVND (reference sequence). CDR3 size: 16 residues. This CDR3 is CASSQSGQGGDSPLHF. CDR3 DNA: TGTGCCAGTAGTCAATCGGGACAGGGAGGGGATTCACCCCTCCACTTT. The variable domain in full, with the rest retrieved from reference TRBV19 and TRBJ1-6, is DGGITQSPKYLFRKEGQNVTLSCEQNLNHDAMYWYRQDPGQGLRLIYYSQIVNDFQKGDIAEGYSVSREKKESFPLTVTSAQKNPTAFYLCASSQSGQGGDSPLHFGNGTRLTVT.

This sequence joins TRBV6-2 or TRBV6-3 and TRBJ1-2; 7 nucleotides line up with TRBD1. The CDR3 is 12 amino acids. CDR1 is MNHEY, CDR2 SVGEGT, per germline. J lost 4 bases, V lost 6 bases, and 2 bases had no gene match. The CDR3 DNA reads TGTGCCAGCAGCAGGGACAGCTATGGCTACACCTTC. Residues: CASSRDSYGYTF.

The chain carries TRBV10-3 and TRBJ1-1, with 7 bases lining up with TRBD1. The germline CDR1 and CDR2 sequences are ENHRY and SYGVKD. Losses at the gene ends were 6 bases for V and 0 bases for J; bases not matched to a gene: 10. The CDR3 contains 16 residues. CDR3 nucleotide sequence: TGTGCCATCAGAAAGGGACAGAACTCCATGAACACTGAAGCTTTCTTT. It codes for CAIRKGQNSMNTEAFF.

This clone was found many times. The rearrangement links TRBV3-1 (or the pseudogene TRBV3-2) to TRBJ2-5; TRBD2 is a possible D gene (7 bases). The CDR3 is made up of 14 amino acids. The germline V gene has CDR1 LGHDT and CDR2 YNNKEL (reference sequence). Trimming removed 4 bases at V and 7 bases at J, with 16 bases between. In DNA form, the CDR3 reads TGTGCCAGCAGCCCGGCGGGGGCGATTACGACCCAGTACTTC. Its translation: CASSPAGAITTQYF.

This chain joins TRBV5-1 and TRBJ1-2; TRBD1 aligns across 8 bases. Trimming took 4 bases from V and 8 from J; bases not matched to a gene: 4. The CDR3 has 12 residues. Germline V lookup: CDR1 SGHRS, CDR2 YFSETQ. The CDR3 DNA sequence: TGCGCCAGCAGCCCGACAGGGGACGGCTACACCTTC. Amino acid sequence: CASSPTGDGYTF.

The CDR3 bases are TGTGCCAGCAACTACAGGGGGGGGACAGATACGCAGTATTTT. This codes for CASNYRGGTDTQYF. The chain carries TRBV9 and TRBJ2-3, with D possibly TRBD1 on 8 matching bases. In germline, CDR1 is SGDLS, CDR2 YYNGEE. The CDR3 is made up of 14 amino acids. The V end was cut by 6 bases, the J end by 3 bases, with 14 bases between. The variable domain in full, completed from reference TRBV9 and TRBJ2-3, reads DSGVTQTPKHLITATGQRVTLRCSPRSGDLSVYWYQQSLDQGLQFLIQYYNGEERAKGNILERFSAQQFPDLHSELNLSSLELGDSALYFCASNYRGGTDTQYFGPGTRLTVL.

This clone was counted many times. A junction end diverges from the germline sequence, so it may reflect a read error. The chain recombines TRBV9 with TRBJ1-5; D gene ambiguous. The germline CDR1 and CDR2 sequences are SGDLS and YYNGEE. This CDR3 has 11 amino acids. In DNA form, the CDR3 reads TGCCCCGAACGGTGTAATCAGCCCCAGCATTTT. The encoded protein is CPERCNQPQHF.

The genes are TRBV7-8 and TRBJ1-1, with 7 bases aligning to TRBD1. The CDR3 extends over 14 amino acids. After removal of 5 bases from V and 1 base from J, the junction contained 4 bases not matched to a gene. CDR1 and CDR2 from the germline V gene are SGHVS and FQNEAQ. Here the CDR3 reads CASSPRTGNTEAFF. As DNA, the CDR3 is TGTGCCAGCAGCCCCCGGACAGGGAACACTGAAGCTTTCTTT.

This chain links TRBV13 with TRBJ2-3; D is ambiguous. Germline values: CDR1 PRHDT, CDR2 FYEKMQ (reference sequence). This CDR3 has 14 amino acids. With 1 base removed from V and 6 bases from J, the gap between germline ends came to 11 bases. The CDR3 sequence: CASSLEASADTQYF. CDR3 in DNA: TGTGCCAGCAGCTTAGAGGCTAGTGCGGATACGCAGTATTTT.

The chain links TRBV7-3 to TRBJ1-2; D gene uncertain. The V end was cut by 2 bases, the J end by 1 base, with 11 bases between. This CDR3 is 15 amino acids long. Germline CDR1 reads SGHTA; CDR2 reads FQGTGA. The CDR3: CASSLSGGLNYGYTF. The CDR3 DNA is TGTGCCAGCAGCTTATCGGGAGGCCTTAACTATGGCTACACCTTC.

The chain has TRBV4-1 and TRBJ1-3; weak D call: TRBD1 (6 bases). This CDR3 is built from 15 residues. Deletions cut 0 bases from V and 8 bases from J, with 14 bases between. Germline values: CDR1 MGHRA, CDR2 YSYEKL. In DNA, the CDR3 is TGCGCCAGCAGCCAAGATGTTGGGGGCTGGGACACCATATATTTT. Its protein is CASSQDVGGWDTIYF.

This clone was picked up one time. The gene calls are TRBV15 and TRBJ1-2; 7 bases align to TRBD1. V lost 0 bases to trimming and J lost 7 bases; unmatched junction nucleotides: 8. In germline, CDR1 is LNHNV, CDR2 YYDKDF (reference sequence). The CDR3 has 15 residues. CDR3 bases: TGTGCCACCAGCAGAGATCAGGCAGGGGGTAGTGGCTACACCTTC. It codes for CATSRDQAGGSGYTF.

This clone appeared a single time. This chain links TRBV5-1 with TRBJ2-1; D possibly corresponds to TRBD1 (5 bases). The V end was cut by 0 bases, the J end by 0 bases, with 10 bases between. CDR1 SGHRS and CDR2 YFSETQ come from the germline V gene. The CDR3 extends over 16 amino acids. Here the CDR3 reads CASSLDGASSYNEQFF. CDR3 in DNA: TGCGCCAGCAGCTTGGATGGGGCTAGCTCCTACAATGAGCAGTTCTTC.

This clone came up a few times. J is TRBJ1-2 and V is TRBV30; TRBD1 is a possible D gene (5 bases). There are 13 residues in the CDR3. Germline assignment: CDR1 GTSNPN and CDR2 SVGIG (reference sequence). V was pared by 0 bases and J by 5 bases, with 10 bases between. In nucleotides, the CDR3 is TGTGCCTGGAGTGTATCGAAGGGGTATGGCTACACCTTC. This codes for CAWSVSKGYGYTF.